This T cell receptor (beta chain) was recovered during a study of T cell responses to AZD1222 COVID-19 vaccine. Study results and caveats: Dominant CD4 TCR responses targeted spike regions 160-218 and 743-854. The sample set comprised mostly white British donors with more females, and clonal diversity was possibly underestimated.

In the case of this clone: What it binds is not known.

Data came from immunoSEQ multiplex PCR; TCRdb stores just in-frame clones and leaves some out. The sample has over 90,000 clones, 90% to 95% seen once. The V gene lost 0 bases and the J gene lost 4 bases, with 10 bases spanning the gap. This CDR3 has 13 residues. Germline loops: CDR1 GTSNPN, CDR2 SVGIG (reference sequence). The origin of this receptor is an adult who received the AZD1222 COVID-19 vaccine. The sequencing used peripheral blood, collected 28 days after the second AZD1222 dose. This chain joins TRBV30 and TRBJ2-7; D may match TRBD1 or TRBD2 (6 bases each). DNA of the CDR3: TGTGCCTGGAGTGTACTAGGGGGGTACGAGCAGTACTTC. Encoded protein: CAWSVLGGYEQYF.